These T cell receptor beta chains were read from a single sample in a study of blood T cells in healthy people across ages. MiXCR, run by TCRdb on the 5' RACE reads, gives a single entry per CDR3 protein. This sample has about 670,000 distinct CDR3 sequences, with 40% to 50% found just once. The sample comprised blood. These receptors came from a man at least 80 years old in good health. The conserved cysteine and the conserved F or W are not part of the CDR3 here. A clone size is listed for some rows: how often the clone was seen (once, few, many), or a class if it is expanded.

cdr3_aa	clone_size	v_call	j_call
ASSFSRGGTGELF	.	TRBV5-1	TRBJ2-2
ASSFQRNQPQH	few	TRBV11-2	TRBJ1-5
ASSPGIDEQY	.	TRBV5-4	TRBJ2-7
ASRGLVGLLVNEQF	.	TRBV6-2/TRBV6-3	TRBJ2-1
ASCAYGDFQETQY	.	TRBV6-6	TRBJ2-5
ASSLAPGQGLDGYT	many	TRBV7-9	TRBJ1-2
SARDGYT	few	TRBV20-1	TRBJ1-2
ASSLAGGQAQY	few	TRBV7-2	TRBJ2-5
AITASGTLDTQY	.	TRBV10-3	TRBJ2-3
SATGQTNYNEQF	many	TRBV20-1	TRBJ2-1
ASSLGDRNTGELF	few	TRBV5-1	TRBJ2-2
SVHGQGSNEQY	.	TRBV29-1	TRBJ2-5
ASSLEGRNMNTEAF	once	TRBV5-5	TRBJ1-1
ASSSPQGSSDTQY	.	TRBV28	TRBJ2-3
ASSQDGGGGQSYNEQF	.	TRBV4-3	TRBJ2-1
ASSLGESYQETQY	few	TRBV12-3/TRBV12-4	TRBJ2-5
ASSYSPSGYSYEQY	.	TRBV6-2/TRBV6-3	TRBJ2-7
AWSVPGGTGELF	.	TRBV30	TRBJ2-2
SAREAALETQY	.	TRBV20-1	TRBJ2-5
ASSQAPSGGAVPYEQY	.	TRBV4-1	TRBJ2-7
ASSPGQVPYEQY	.	TRBV5-5	TRBJ2-7
SVGATSGGGTDTQY	.	TRBV29-1	TRBJ2-3
ASNLAYEQY	few	TRBV13	TRBJ2-7
ASSGGTGYSGANVLT	.	TRBV12-3/TRBV12-4	TRBJ2-6
ASSSDPAAKQF	once	TRBV5-1	TRBJ2-1
ASRSTGTGVYEQY	.	TRBV5-5	.
SATGGGAVGVETQY	.	TRBV20-1	TRBJ2-5
SARGGTSGRDYNEQY	.	TRBV20-1	TRBJ2-7
ASSHTGRETQY	few	TRBV12-3/TRBV12-4	TRBJ2-5
ATQIRARANVLT	few	TRBV28	TRBJ2-6
SKVFSSGANVLT	many	TRBV29-1	TRBJ2-6
SATRQNSNQPQH	few	TRBV20-1	TRBJ1-5
ASSQVQGNNEKLF	.	TRBV4-2	TRBJ1-4
ASQPLVEGYT	.	TRBV5-4	TRBJ1-2
ASRPGPGSGYT	.	TRBV2	TRBJ1-2
ASSQYRKRGQGLTNYGYT	few	TRBV4-3	TRBJ1-2
ASVRDGGTDTQY	few	TRBV6-6	TRBJ2-3
SARRGGAGELF	once	TRBV20-1	TRBJ2-2
ASSQGGTGTGNTIY	.	TRBV4-2	TRBJ1-3
ASSIGPLTGYSYNEQF	many	TRBV7-2	TRBJ2-1
ATSSPGGETQY	few	TRBV24-1	.
SVDLLTSGRPYEQY	.	TRBV29-1	TRBJ2-7
ASSLQETQY	many	TRBV6-6	TRBJ2-5
ASSVNRGLQPQH	.	TRBV2	TRBJ1-5
ASSRDKVVLGEQY	.	TRBV7-2	TRBJ2-7
ASSSSVETQY	.	TRBV6-2/TRBV6-3	TRBJ2-5
ASSYSGTGGKYEQY	many	TRBV6-5	TRBJ2-7
ASSLQSGLAALEQF	.	TRBV7-8	TRBJ2-1
ASSQGPRYGRQNTQY	.	TRBV14	TRBJ2-3
ASSPRTSGGAMGTQY	.	TRBV7-2	TRBJ2-3
SASSGRAYNEQY	.	TRBV20-1	.
ASSLVPGVYQETQY	few	TRBV11-2	TRBJ2-5